This T cell receptor beta chain was sequenced in a study of beta chain features in type 1 diabetes. Of the isolated RNA, all was reverse transcribed, and so the sequenced material was expressed TCRB transcripts. Clones were sequenced by immunoSEQ multiplex PCR, and TCRdb holds only the in-frame ones, with some missing. The sample includes 400,000 to 500,000 clones, about 14% of them seen just once. As regards this clone: No antigen is known for it.

V dropped 1 base and J dropped 6 bases, with 7 bases sitting between them. CDR1 is DFQATT and CDR2 is SNEGSKA in the germline V gene (reference sequence). CDR3 size: 11 residues. Findings and limits, study-wide: Type 1 diabetes patients had fewer VDJ junction insertions and more deletions.

The sequenced sample consisted of naive CD4+ T cells from blood. This clonotype originated in a man younger than 45 in good health. The chain links TRBV20-1 to TRBJ2-7, with a tentative D call TRBD2 (6 bases). The CDR3 loop is CSARVRGEQYF. The CDR3 DNA sequence: TGCAGTGCTAGAGTGCGGGGCGAGCAGTACTTC.